This TCR beta chain was identified in a study of blood T cell repertoires in COVID-19 (TCRdb year 2020). As for the study more broadly: Samples covering the acute and convalescent phases of COVID-19 were provided by collaborators in the United States, Italy and Spain. Sample metadata almost always included a de-identified subject ID, COVID-19 status, age in years and sex. The prospective study material was composed of cDNA or gDNA derived from T cells, B-cell-depleted T cells, or PBMCs. The samples were drawn from two sources: the first 160 participants of the ongoing ImmuneRACE study, and approximately 1,300 subjects contributed by 6 global collaborators. The dataset comprised deeply sampled blood TCRbeta repertoires from subjects exposed to, actively infected with, or recovered from COVID-19. The repertoires were released in a freely available public database meant as a resource for research on the immune response to SARS-CoV-2. HLA class I and class II types, where available, came from metadata supplied by the sample provider rather than from assay-based typing.

What the study reported, not specific to this receptor: The amount of clinical and demographic metadata varied by source and participant and was provided uncurated.

A note on this clone: This receptor's antigen is unknown. No base quality information exists; no much larger clone differs at one position.

The immunoSEQ Assay, a bias-controlled multiplex PCR, was used to amplify TCRbeta CDR3 regions from genomic DNA. The authors' pipeline ran thus. The number of nucleated cells in each sample was estimated from the amplification of reference gene primers within the assay. Sequence reads were collapsed and filtered to measure the absolute abundance of every unique TCRbeta CDR3 rearrangement. For each sample, productive Simpson clonality was calculated as the square root of Simpson's diversity index across productive rearrangements. TCRdb took over this immuneACCESS table, retaining in-frame rearrangements with V and J assigned. Such tables are incomplete; in checked studies, under half of the missing clones stem from an unresolved V gene, and the remainder is unexplained. V and J calls and clone size are those listed in that table; D and trimming were worked out from the DNA. This sample holds more than 200,000 clones; about 87% were observed only once. Over 1.5% of the sample lies in the top ten.

V drops 3 bases and J drops 12 bases, leaving 17 bases in between. There are 14 amino acids in the CDR3, from cysteine to phenylalanine inclusive. Of all the DNA, just the CDR3 is kept, 42 bases in frame from base 1. The germline V gene (reference sequence) sets CDR1 to SEHNR and CDR2 to FQNEAQ. Whole blood was collected in K2EDTA tubes by collaborating institutions according to the institutions' own protocols. For TCRbeta analysis, collaborator samples were shipped as frozen whole blood, as isolated PBMCs, or as DNA extracted from either sample type. This sequence was found in a man between 65 and 85 years old with acute or convalescent COVID-19. The sequence is built from TRBV7-9 and TRBJ1-4; the D gene is possibly TRBD1, with 5 bases matching. The sequenced sample consisted of peripheral blood. Read as DNA, the sequence is TGTGCCAGCAGCTTTGGCCGACAGACAGATCAACTGTTTTTT. Its coded protein is CASSFGRQTDQLFF. The CDR3, completed at both ends by the reference TRBV7-9 and TRBJ1-4 genes, gives the full variable domain DTGVSQNPRHKITKRGQNVTFRCDPISEHNRLYWYRQTLGQGPEFLTYFQNEAQLEKSRLLSDRFSAERPKGSFSTLEIQRTEQGDSAMYLCASSFGRQTDQLFFGSGTQLSVL.